This TCR beta chain originates from a study of blood T cell repertoires in COVID-19. Study-level background: COVID-19 samples, acute and convalescent, were from the United States, Italy and Spain. The cDNA or gDNA used as material had been derived from T cells, B-cell-depleted T cells, or PBMCs.

The CDR3 runs 14 residues. Germline loops: CDR1 SGHAT, CDR2 FQNNGV. Germline trimming cut 1 base from V and 4 bases from J; bases unmatched to any gene: 4. Assay used: immunoSEQ multiplex PCR; TCRdb lists only in-frame clones, some missing. The sample lists roughly 100,000 clones; 80% to 95% were seen once. V gene TRBV11-2 combines with J gene TRBJ2-7, with 7 bases lining up with TRBD1. Input material: peripheral blood. The sequence derives from a woman in her 50s with COVID-19, enrolled during active disease. This chain's CDR3 is CASSLGGGGYEQYF. The CDR3 nucleotides are TGTGCCAGCAGCTTAGGAGGGGGCGGTTACGAGCAGTACTTC.